Following are 13 T cell receptor beta chains from one sample sequenced in a study of blood T cell repertoires in COVID-19. The method was immunoSEQ multiplex PCR; TCRdb's version includes in-frame clones alone and lacks a portion of them. The table lists 50,000 to 60,000 clones, over 80% of them singletons, with approximately 15% in the top ten. The sequenced sample consisted of peripheral blood. These receptors were taken from a man aged 35-49 years with acute or convalescent COVID-19.

J is TRBJ1-1 and V is TRBV5-1; D is uncertain. Per the germline V gene, CDR1 is SGHRS and CDR2 is YFSETQ. Trimming pared 0 bases from V and 3 bases from J, leaving 15 bases between. This CDR3 comprises 16 residues. This CDR3 is CASSLDQVSGDTEAFF. DNA for the CDR3: TGCGCCAGCAGCTTGGATCAGGTCTCAGGTGACACTGAAGCTTTCTTT.

The chain combines TRBV10-1 with TRBJ2-3; 8 nucleotides agree with TRBD2. This CDR3 spans 13 amino acids. Trimming took 5 bases from V and 6 from J; bases not matched to a gene: 4. Per germline, CDR1 WNHNN and CDR2 SYGVQD (reference sequence). CDR3 sequence (DNA): TGCGCCAGCAGTCCGGGGGGGAAGGATACGCAGTATTTT. Its protein is CASSPGGKDTQYF.

This chain uses TRBV28 with TRBJ1-1, with 10 bases identical to TRBD1. Unmatched junction bases numbered 10, after V lost 8 bases and J lost 1 base. Germline V gene sequence: CDR1 MDHEN, CDR2 SYDVKM. CDR3 length: 16 amino acids. CDR3 in DNA: TGTGCCAGCCCCCCTCCGGGACAGGGGAGGAACACTGAAGCTTTCTTT. It yields the protein CASPPPGQGRNTEAFF.

In its sample, this clone was seen a few times. The chain couples TRBV2 to TRBJ1-5; 7 bases are a match to TRBD1. CDR3 length equals 13 residues. The V gene end was trimmed by 3 bases and the J gene end by 4 bases; junction bases not matched to a gene: 0. The germline gives CDR1 SNHLY, CDR2 FYNNEI. The CDR3 sequence: CASSEDRNQPQHF. CDR3 nucleotides: TGTGCCAGCAGTGAGGACAGGAATCAGCCCCAGCATTTT. Filled out from reference TRBV2 and TRBJ1-5, the complete variable domain reads EPEVTQTPSHQVTQMGQEVILRCVPISNHLYFYWYRQILGQKVEFLVSFYNNEISEKSEIFDDQFSVERPDGSNFTLKIRSTKLEDSAMYFCASSEDRNQPQHFGDGTRLSIL.

The genes are TRBV7-6 and TRBJ1-3; unclear D gene. The CDR3 loop spans 15 amino acids. Germline CDR1 and CDR2: SGHVS and FNYEAQ. V gave up 5 bases and J gave up 1 base, with 12 bases separating them. CDR3 sequence reads: CASSPNYLSGNTIYF. Written as DNA, the CDR3 is TGTGCCAGCAGCCCAAACTACCTTTCTGGAAACACCATATATTTT. Complete variable domain (other parts from reference TRBV7-6 and TRBJ1-3): GAGVSQSPRYKVTKRGQDVALRCDPISGHVSLYWYRQALGQGPEFLTYFNYEAQQDKSGLPNDRFSAERPEGSISTLTIQRTEQRDSAMYRCASSPNYLSGNTIYFGEGSWLTVV.

The chain has TRBV30 and TRBJ2-2, with TRBD2 matching 7 bases. The CDR3 is made up of 15 amino acids. Germline V gives CDR1 GTSNPN, CDR2 SVGIG (reference sequence). The V and J ends lost 1 base and 1 base, in that order; junction bases with no gene match: 3. In DNA form, the CDR3 reads TGTGCCTGGAGTGGGCGGGGGAGGAACACCGGGGAGCTGTTTTTT. Translating it yields CAWSGRGRNTGELFF.

This clone was counted a few times. The V call is TRBV27, the J call TRBJ1-2; 7 nucleotides agree with TRBD1. Germline lookup yields CDR1 MNHEY and CDR2 SMNVEV (reference sequence). This CDR3 comprises 13 residues. V dropped 7 bases and J dropped 6; count of bases not matched to a gene: 8. Here the CDR3 DNA reads TGTGCCAGCAAACAGGGGTGGGTGGATGGCTACACCTTC. The encoded protein is CASKQGWVDGYTF.

The chain has TRBV5-1 and TRBJ1-4; TRBD1 is a possible D gene (5 bases). There are 17 residues in the CDR3. With 0 bases removed from V and 7 bases from J, the gap between germline ends came to 19 bases. Germline CDR1 reads SGHRS; CDR2 reads YFSETQ. Written as DNA, the CDR3 is TGCGCCAGCAGCTTGGGCCTCTCTCAAGCAGGGTTTGAAAAACTGTTTTTT. This codes for CASSLGLSQAGFEKLFF.

V and J are TRBV5-1 and TRBJ2-3; 8 positions match TRBD1. This CDR3 has 15 amino acids. The junction had 5 bases not matched to a gene; V was cut back by 4 bases and J by 1 base. The germline CDR1 and CDR2 sequences are SGHRS and YFSETQ. The DNA of the CDR3 is TGCGCCAGCAGCCCCGGACAGGGCGGCACAGATACGCAGTATTTT. Encoded protein: CASSPGQGGTDTQYF. Based on the CDR3 plus reference TRBV5-1 and TRBJ2-3, the full variable domain is KAGVTQTPRYLIKTRGQQVTLSCSPISGHRSVSWYQQTPGQGLQFLFEYFSETQRNKGNFPGRFSGRQFSNSRSEMNVSTLELGDSALYLCASSPGQGGTDTQYFGPGTRLTVL.

The rearrangement links TRBV30 to TRBJ1-5; D unclear. The germline V and J ends were trimmed by 2 bases and 0 bases, with 11 bases remaining between them. CDR3 size: 15 residues. Germline CDR1 and CDR2: GTSNPN and SVGIG (reference sequence). The chain's CDR3 is CAWSRGQNSNQPQHF. The CDR3 region has the DNA TGTGCCTGGAGTAGAGGTCAGAATAGCAATCAGCCCCAGCATTTT.

This rearrangement joins TRBV4-2 to TRBJ1-4; TRBD1 might be the D (5 bases). Trimming shortened V by 0 bases and J by 7 bases, and 15 bases separated the two germline ends. Per the germline V gene, CDR1 is LGHNA and CDR2 is YNFKEQ. The CDR3 contains 16 residues. The CDR3: CASSQDPGGGVEKLFF. As DNA, the CDR3 is TGTGCCAGCAGCCAAGATCCGGGAGGAGGGGTTGAAAAACTGTTTTTT.

The genes are TRBV5-1 and TRBJ1-2, with 8 nucleotides matching TRBD1. Germline V gene lookup returns CDR1 SGHRS and CDR2 YFSETQ. The trim removed 5 bases at V and 10 bases at J, leaving 13 bases unmatched. The CDR3 has 14 residues. The CDR3 here is CASSPPATGDDYTF. Here the CDR3 DNA reads TGCGCCAGCAGTCCGCCTGCGACAGGGGATGACTACACCTTC.

The V call is TRBV7-2, the J call TRBJ1-4; TRBD1 might be the D (5 bases). The CDR3 totals 16 residues. In germline, CDR1 is SGHTA, CDR2 FQGNSA. Trimming cost V 1 base and J 7 bases, with 16 bases left between them. The chain's CDR3 is CASSLGGRRGREKLFF. The DNA of the CDR3 is TGTGCCAGCAGCTTAGGCGGGAGGCGGGGACGTGAAAAACTGTTTTTT.